These 12 T cell receptor beta chains share one sample of origin, sequenced in a study of cytomegalovirus exposure and HLA in healthy donors (TCRdb year 2017). The method was the immunoSEQ multiplex PCR assay. For the multiplex PCR, a mixture combining 60 forward primers for TCR Vbeta segments and 13 reverse primers for TCR Jbeta segments was used. TCRdb re-hosts the immuneACCESS table, in-frame sequences only. Its copies lack some clones; in the studies checked, an unresolved V gene accounts for under half of them, and the cause for the rest is not known. Present in this sample are around 100,000 clones, around 80% of which were seen just once. Jointly, the top ten make up less than 5.5% of the sample. Sequencing input: PBMCs. The source of these receptors is a male donor in good health and CMV-seropositive.

The CDR3 DNA reads TGCGCCCCGACGCCCGCGGGGGGCTATGGCTACACCTTC. It specifies CAPTPAGGYGYTF. V is TRBV10-1 and J is TRBJ1-2; the D gene is possibly TRBD1 (5 bases). Germline V gene lookup returns CDR1 WNHNN and CDR2 SYGVQD (reference sequence). The ends were cut back, 11 bases at V and 4 bases at J, with 17 bases in the middle. The CDR3 consists of 13 residues.

This sequence joins TRBV5-1 and TRBJ2-3; the match to TRBD2 covers 11 bases. CDR1 is SGHRS, CDR2 YFSETQ, per germline. Losses at the gene ends were 3 bases for V and 1 base for J; bases not matched to a gene: 1. The CDR3 has 15 residues. The CDR3 sequence: CASSWGLAGTDTQYF. In DNA form, the CDR3 reads TGCGCCAGCAGCTGGGGACTAGCGGGCACAGATACGCAGTATTTT.

In nucleotides, the CDR3 is TGTGCCAGCAGGTGGGGGGGGAGTGAGCAGTTCTTC. Residues: CASRWGGSEQFF. The chain employs TRBV2 and TRBJ2-1, with 7 bases matching TRBD2. V was clipped by 6 bases and J by 9 bases; unmatched bases: 5. Germline V lookup: CDR1 SNHLY, CDR2 FYNNEI. The CDR3 is made up of 12 amino acids.

The J gene is TRBJ2-5, the V gene TRBV30; 8 nucleotides align to TRBD2. This CDR3 contains 13 residues. Germline-derived CDR1 and CDR2 are GTSNPN and SVGIG (reference sequence). Trimming cost V 2 bases and J 4 bases; bases outside gene matches: 3. This CDR3 is CAWSKGLGETQYF. The CDR3 nucleotides read TGTGCCTGGAGTAAGGGACTAGGAGAGACCCAGTACTTC. Using reference TRBV30 and TRBJ2-5 for the parts outside the CDR3, the full variable domain is SQTIHQWPATLVQPVGSPLSLECTVEGTSNPNLYWYRQAAGRGLQLLFYSVGIGQISSEVPQNLSASRPQDRQFILSSKKLLLSDSGFYLCAWSKGLGETQYFGPGTRLLVL.

The rearrangement joins TRBV19 to TRBJ2-7; 9 nucleotides match TRBD1. J lost 5 bases, V lost 3 bases, and 14 bases had no gene match. CDR1 is LNHDA, CDR2 SQIVND, per germline (reference sequence). CDR3 length equals 17 residues. CDR3 protein: CASSIRFRDRVFHEQYF. In DNA form, the CDR3 reads TGTGCCAGTAGTATCAGGTTCCGGGACAGGGTGTTCCACGAGCAGTACTTC.

CDR3 coding DNA: TGTGCCAGCCTCCCCGGAGCGGGAGGGCCGGGGACCCAGTACTTC. This encodes CASLPGAGGPGTQYF. J is TRBJ2-5 and V is TRBV18; 10 nucleotides align to TRBD2. CDR3 size: 15 residues. Germline trimming cut 8 bases from V and 7 bases from J; bases unmatched to any gene: 13. The V gene's germline CDR1 is KGHSH and CDR2 LQKENI.

This chain joins TRBV5-4 and TRBJ2-1; TRBD2 matches at 7 bases. Germline assignment: CDR1 SGHNT and CDR2 YYREEE (reference sequence). The CDR3 length is 14 residues. The junction had 3 bases not matched to a gene; V was cut back by 2 bases and J by 4 bases. In DNA, the CDR3 is TGTGCCAGCAGCTTAGGAGCGGGGTACAATGAGCAGTTCTTC. Translating it yields CASSLGAGYNEQFF.

As DNA, the CDR3 is TGTGCCAGTAGTCCTAACTCAATGCACTCACCCCTCCACTTT. This codes for CASSPNSMHSPLHF. The rearrangement links TRBV19 to TRBJ1-6; D gene uncertain. The CDR3 consists of 14 residues. V was cut by 5 bases and J by 10 bases, with 15 bases left in between. Germline CDR1 and CDR2: LNHDA and SQIVND (reference sequence).

This rearrangement joins TRBV2 to TRBJ1-1; TRBD1 is a possible D gene (6 bases). The CDR3 extends over 15 amino acids. V lost 6 bases and J 6 bases, leaving 20 bases between the germline ends. The V gene's germline CDR1 is SNHLY and CDR2 FYNNEI. CDR3 coding DNA: TGTGCCAGCAGAAGCCGACAGACAGGTACCGCTGAAGCTTTCTTT. Its protein is CASRSRQTGTAEAFF.

The chain joins TRBV28 to TRBJ1-1, with a possible D match to TRBD1 (6 bases). V lost 0 bases to trimming and J lost 0 bases, with 8 bases between them. Germline V gene sequence: CDR1 MDHEN, CDR2 SYDVKM. This CDR3 has 15 residues. The CDR3 nucleotides are TGTGCCAGCAGTTTATGGGGGGCCCTGAACACTGAAGCTTTCTTT. This encodes CASSLWGALNTEAFF. The whole variable domain, remainder taken from reference TRBV28 and TRBJ1-1, is DVKVTQSSRYLVKRTGEKVFLECVQDMDHENMFWYRQDPGLGLRLIYFSYDVKMKEKGDIPEGYSVSREKKERFSLILESASTNQTSMYLCASSLWGALNTEAFFGQGTRLTVV.

The DNA for the CDR3 is TGTGCCAGCAGCGTAAGCGGGGGGATCACAGATACGCAGTATTTT. Translated, it gives CASSVSGGITDTQYF. This sequence joins TRBV9 and TRBJ2-3, with 9 bases fitting TRBD2. The CDR3 totals 15 residues. V lost 1 base, J lost 2 bases, and 2 bases stayed unmatched. Germline CDR1 is SGDLS and CDR2 is YYNGEE.

In this sample, this clone turned up a few times. This sequence joins TRBV2 and TRBJ2-1, with 11 bases identical to TRBD2. J gave up 3 bases and V 9 bases, and 7 bases lay outside the gene matches. There are 15 residues in the CDR3. Germline CDR1 reads SNHLY; CDR2 reads FYNNEI. Here the CDR3 DNA reads TGTGCCAGAACTTGGGGACTAGCGGACTACAATGAGCAGTTCTTC. Protein product: CARTWGLADYNEQFF.